This T cell receptor beta chain was sequenced in a study of human thymus T cells. Clones were sequenced by immunoSEQ multiplex PCR, and TCRdb holds only the in-frame ones, with some missing. This table has 57,000 or so clones, nearly 95% appearing once. V was trimmed by 2 bases and J by 0 bases, leaving 10 bases between them. Germline CDR1 reads SGHTA; CDR2 reads FQGNSA. The CDR3 has 15 amino acids. The donors were infants in Finland with congenital heart defects, otherwise immunologically healthy. Four of the eight donors gave about 0.45-1 mL blood during surgery. Input material: blood. The origin of this receptor is a boy younger than two with a congenital heart defect but otherwise immunologically healthy. This rearrangement joins TRBV7-2 to TRBJ1-2, with D possibly being TRBD1 (5 bases). CDR3 residues: CASSLYPGPNYGYTF. The CDR3 DNA reads TGTGCCAGCAGCTTATACCCGGGACCTAACTATGGCTACACCTTC.